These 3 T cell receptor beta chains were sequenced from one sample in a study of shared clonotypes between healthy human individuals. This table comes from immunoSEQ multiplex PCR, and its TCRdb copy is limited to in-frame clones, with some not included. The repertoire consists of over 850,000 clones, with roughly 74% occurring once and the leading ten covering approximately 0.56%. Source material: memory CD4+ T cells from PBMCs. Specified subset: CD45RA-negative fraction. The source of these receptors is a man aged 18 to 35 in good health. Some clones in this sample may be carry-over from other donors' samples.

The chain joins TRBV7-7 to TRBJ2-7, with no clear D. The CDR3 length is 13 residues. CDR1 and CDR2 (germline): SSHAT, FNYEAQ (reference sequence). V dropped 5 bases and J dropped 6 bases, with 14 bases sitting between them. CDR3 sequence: CASSQSGVAEQYF. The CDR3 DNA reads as TGTGCCAGCAGCCAGTCTGGGGTCGCCGAGCAGTACTTC.

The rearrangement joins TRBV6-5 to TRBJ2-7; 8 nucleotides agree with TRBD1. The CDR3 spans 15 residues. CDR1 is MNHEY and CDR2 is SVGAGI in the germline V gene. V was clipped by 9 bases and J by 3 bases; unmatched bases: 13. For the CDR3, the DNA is TGTGCCAGAGAATCAGGGGGCTCCTTTTTCTACGAGCAGTACTTC. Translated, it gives CARESGGSFFYEQYF.

CDR3 nucleotide sequence: TGCGCCAGCAGGGACGCTAGCGGGGATTACGAGCAGTACTTC. Residues: CASRDASGDYEQYF. This chain uses TRBV5-1 with TRBJ2-7; 9 bases map to TRBD2. This CDR3 has 14 residues. In germline, CDR1 is SGHRS, CDR2 YFSETQ. V lost 5 bases to trimming and J lost 4 bases; unmatched junction nucleotides: 7.